The 8 T cell receptor beta chains reported below all come from one sample, sequenced in a study of blood T cell repertoires in COVID-19. Sequencing was performed with immunoSEQ multiplex PCR; in TCRdb, only in-frame clones are kept and a portion is missing. The table has 350,000 to 400,000 clones, approximately 93% seen once. The sequenced material came from PBMCs or T cells enriched from blood (not recorded which). These receptors were collected from a woman between 40 and 50 years old who had been exposed to COVID-19.

This chain uses TRBV27 with TRBJ2-3; D possibly corresponds to TRBD2 (7 bases). The CDR3 runs to 15 residues. The germline V and J ends were trimmed by 6 bases and 0 bases, with 13 bases remaining between them. In germline, CDR1 is MNHEY, CDR2 SMNVEV (reference sequence). CDR3 residues: CASRSAGASTDTQYF. DNA of the CDR3: TGTGCCAGCAGGTCCGCGGGGGCGAGCACAGATACGCAGTATTTT.

V usage is TRBV18 and J usage is TRBJ1-1, with TRBD1 identical over 7 bases. Per germline, CDR1 KGHSH and CDR2 LQKENI. The CDR3 has 13 residues. V lost 4 bases to trimming and J lost 7 bases; unmatched junction nucleotides: 6. Here the CDR3 DNA reads TGTGCCAGCTCACGAGGACAGGCCTTTGAAGCTTTCTTT. Its protein product is CASSRGQAFEAFF.

The genes are TRBV10-1 and TRBJ2-1; the match to TRBD2 covers 9 bases. Losses at the gene ends were 4 bases for V and 0 bases for J; bases not matched to a gene: 4. The CDR3 is 16 amino acids. Germline CDR1 and CDR2: WNHNN and SYGVQD (reference sequence). The CDR3 DNA reads as TGCGCCAGCAGTGGGCTAGCGGGATTCTCCTACAATGAGCAGTTCTTC. Its protein is CASSGLAGFSYNEQFF.

A single count supports this clone. The rearrangement links TRBV6-6 to TRBJ1-6, with 8 bases fitting TRBD1. Germline values: CDR1 MNHNY, CDR2 SVGAGI (reference sequence). This CDR3 has 15 amino acids. Trimming removed 6 bases from V and 7 bases from J; junction bases left unmatched: 8. The CDR3 DNA follows: TGTGCCAGCAGACGAGGACAGGGAGGGAATTCACCCCTCCACTTT. Translated, it gives CASRRGQGGNSPLHF.

The count of this clone is one. V gene TRBV7-2 combines with J gene TRBJ1-5; possible D gene TRBD1, 5 bases. This CDR3 has 15 residues. The V end was cut by 2 bases, the J end by 3 bases, with 11 bases between. In germline, CDR1 is SGHTA, CDR2 FQGNSA. The CDR3 DNA is TGTGCCAGCAGCTTAACCCGACAGATCAATCAGCCCCAGCATTTT. Its translation is CASSLTRQINQPQHF.

V is TRBV11-3 and J is TRBJ2-3; no reliable D call. The V end was cut by 10 bases, the J end by 1 base, with 12 bases between. The CDR3 has 13 amino acids. Germline CDR1 and CDR2: SGHNT and YENEEA. DNA for the CDR3: TGTGCCACCCAGGCCAGGCGCACAGATACGCAGTATTTT. The encoded protein is CATQARRTDTQYF.

The chain carries TRBV24-1 and TRBJ2-5; the D gene is possibly TRBD2 (6 bases). Germline V gene data show CDR1 as KGHDR and CDR2 as SFDVKD. The CDR3 contains 19 residues. The V end was cut by 4 bases, the J end by 3 bases, with 26 bases between. In DNA form, the CDR3 reads TGTGCCACCAGTGACATTTGGGGAGGAGGGGAGGACGGGGAAGAGACCCAGTACTTC. It yields the protein CATSDIWGGGEDGEETQYF.

The CDR3 loop reads CASSPLGGGTDTQYF. CDR3 nucleotides: TGTGCCAGCAGTCCTTTAGGGGGGGGCACAGATACGCAGTATTTT. The chain couples TRBV6-4 to TRBJ2-3; perhaps TRBD2 as D (7 bases). The germline V gene encodes CDR1 MRHNA and CDR2 SNTAGT. This CDR3 contains 15 residues. V was cut by 5 bases and J by 1 base, with 13 bases left in between.